Listed below are T cell receptor beta chains from one sample, sequenced in a study of blood T cells in healthy people across ages. Using its own MiXCR run on the 5' RACE reads, TCRdb lists one record per CDR3 protein. Among more than 800,000 distinct CDR3 sequences listed, less than 50% were seen once. Sequencing used blood. Receptor source: a woman aged 60-70 years in good health. Both conserved end residues are part of each CDR3. Each record gives: D gene, clone size, J gene, V gene, CDR3 protein, CDR3 DNA. D genes are given only for firm matches. Rows give clone size only sometimes, using once, few, many, or a class for an expanded clone.

>TRBD2|few|TRBJ2-5|TRBV7-2
CASSIGLAGGVETQYF
TGTGCCAGCAGCATCGGACTAGCGGGAGGTGTAGAGACCCAGTACTTC
>TRBD2|-|TRBJ2-3|TRBV9
CASSEVVAGADTQYF
TGTGCCAGCAGCGAGGTGGTAGCGGGAGCAGATACGCAGTATTTT
>TRBD2|-|TRBJ2-6|TRBV28
CASSLLLAGGSGANVLTF
TGTGCCAGCAGTTTATTACTAGCGGGAGGCTCTGGGGCCAACGTCCTGACTTTC
>TRBD1|-|TRBJ1-1|TRBV7-2
CASRRPEQGSTEAFF
TGTGCCAGCAGACGACCGGAACAGGGGAGCACTGAAGCTTTCTTT
>TRBD2|few|TRBJ2-1|TRBV5-1
CASSSGSFSYNEQFF
TGCGCCAGCAGTAGCGGGAGCTTCTCCTACAATGAGCAGTTCTTC
>-|-|TRBJ2-7|TRBV27
CASSPQRVRSYEQYF
TGTGCCAGCAGTCCCCAGCGGGTGCGCTCCTACGAGCAGTACTTC
>-|-|TRBJ1-1|TRBV13
CASSSRTRTEAFF
TGTGCCAGCAGCTCGAGAACAAGGACTGAAGCTTTCTTT
>-|-|TRBJ1-2|TRBV27
CASSLSRRANDGYTF
TGTGCTAGCAGTTTATCGAGACGGGCTAACGATGGCTACACCTTC
>-|many|TRBJ1-2|TRBV25-1
CASSDIGGYGYTF
TGTGCCAGCAGTGACATAGGCGGTTATGGCTACACCTTC
>TRBD1|-|TRBJ2-3|TRBV29-1
CSVDGRGLYTDTQYF
TGCAGCGTTGACGGCAGGGGGCTATACACAGATACGCAGTATTTT
>TRBD2|-|TRBJ2-3|TRBV20-1
CSATKGGGLVDTQYF
TGCAGTGCTACTAAAGGCGGGGGGCTCGTAGATACGCAGTATTTT
>TRBD1|few|TRBJ2-6|TRBV29-1
CSVGTVSGANVLTF
TGCAGCGTCGGGACAGTCTCTGGGGCCAACGTCCTGACTTTC
>TRBD2|-|TRBJ2-7|TRBV12-3/TRBV12-4
CASKQRERYEQYF
TGTGCCAGCAAACAGCGGGAGCGGTACGAGCAGTACTTC
>-|few|TRBJ1-1|TRBV12-5
CASGLEVTEAFF
TGTGCTAGTGGTTTGGAGGTCACTGAAGCTTTCTTT
>-|-|TRBJ1-4|TRBV7-9
CASSSNRGTTNEKLFF
TGTGCCAGCAGCTCTAACCGGGGAACAACTAATGAAAAACTGTTTTTT
>-|-|TRBJ2-5|TRBV18
CASSQGADPRARETQYF
TGTGCCAGCTCACAAGGGGCCGATCCTCGAGCGAGAGAGACCCAGTACTTC
>-|-|TRBJ1-2|TRBV14
CASSQVQAGSDYGYTF
TGTGCCAGCAGCCAAGTTCAGGCAGGGAGCGACTATGGCTACACCTTC
>-|few|TRBJ2-3|TRBV29-1
CSAGPGTDTQYF
TGCAGCGCCGGTCCAGGCACAGATACGCAGTATTTT
>TRBD1|-|TRBJ1-1|TRBV10-3
CAISGYGQGLNTEAFF
TGTGCCATCAGTGGATACGGACAGGGGCTGAACACTGAAGCTTTCTTT
>-|-|TRBJ1-1|TRBV6-5
CASIMGKGYTAAFF
TGTGCCAGCATCATGGGGAAGGGGTACACTGCAGCTTTCTTT
>-|-|TRBJ2-7|TRBV20-1
CSLQSDSYEQYF
TGCAGTCTCCAGTCGGATTCCTACGAGCAGTACTTC
>-|-|TRBJ2-1|TRBV27
CASKTGYNEQFF
TGTGCCAGCAAAACAGGCTACAATGAGCAGTTCTTC
>TRBD2|-|TRBJ2-3|TRBV20-1
CSARGTVLAGVTDTQYF
TGCAGTGCTAGAGGGACGGTACTAGCGGGGGTCACAGATACGCAGTATTTT
>TRBD2|many|TRBJ2-3|TRBV10-3
CATPTSASTDTQYF
TGTGCCACTCCGACTAGCGCTAGCACAGATACGCAGTATTTT
>-|-|TRBJ2-2|TRBV4-2
CASSPRTPGGELFF
TGTGCCAGCAGCCCCAGGACACCGGGCGGGGAGCTGTTTTTT
>TRBD2|-|TRBJ2-5|TRBV20-1
CSARDPWTSGSQETQYF
TGCAGTGCTAGAGATCCCTGGACTAGCGGGAGCCAAGAGACCCAGTACTTC
>TRBD1|few|TRBJ2-4|TRBV15
CATSRDDRGDKNIQYF
TGTGCCACCAGCAGAGACGACAGGGGAGACAAAAACATTCAGTACTTC
>-|-|TRBJ2-7|TRBV20-1
CSARVGRGTVSYEQYF
TGCAGTGCTAGAGTCGGCCGCGGGACAGTTTCCTACGAGCAGTACTTC
>-|few|TRBJ2-1|TRBV7-2
CASSLAGASFSYNEQFF
TGTGCCAGCAGCTTAGCTGGGGCTTCCTTCTCCTACAATGAGCAGTTCTTC
>-|-|TRBJ1-2|TRBV3-1
CASSQDRQGVIYGYTF
TGTGCCAGCAGCCAAGATCGGCAGGGTGTAATCTATGGCTACACCTTC
>TRBD1|-|TRBJ1-2|TRBV29-1
CSAGQGMDGYTF
TGCAGCGCGGGACAGGGAATGGATGGCTACACCTTC